The TCR beta chain under discussion was sequenced for a study of blood T cell repertoires in COVID-19. About the study: Both acute and convalescent COVID-19 samples were obtained from the United States, Italy and Spain. The analysed material was cDNA or gDNA that came from T cells, B-cell-depleted T cells, or PBMCs.

Some clones are missing from TCRdb's copy, which holds only in-frame ones; the method was immunoSEQ multiplex PCR. Among some 200,000 clones, around 90% were seen once, and the ten largest hold roughly a fifth. The sequencing input was peripheral blood. This clonotype originated in a man in his sixties with active or convalescent COVID-19.

The CDR3 sequence is CASSLGAPSGNTIYF. CDR3 DNA: TGCGCCAGCAGCTTGGGGGCCCCCTCTGGAAACACCATATATTTT. The rearrangement links TRBV5-1 to TRBJ1-3; no firm D call. CDR3 size: 15 residues. The germline V gene encodes CDR1 SGHRS and CDR2 YFSETQ. V dropped 0 bases and J dropped 0 bases, with 7 bases sitting between them.